These T cell receptor beta chains were read from a single sample in a study of T cell responses to AZD1222 COVID-19 vaccine. Generated by immunoSEQ multiplex PCR, the TCRdb table keeps only in-frame clones and is missing some. The sample records 160,000 or so clones, just over 90% being singletons. The sequences come from peripheral blood, collected 28 days after the second AZD1222 dose. The receptors were sampled from an adult who received the AZD1222 COVID-19 vaccine. Each CDR3 is given with its conserved first and last residue. A D gene is named only where the DNA matches it firmly. Only some rows state a clone size, as once, few, many or a class for expanded clones.

j_call,clone_size,v_call,d_call,cdr3_aa,cdr3_nt
TRBJ2-7,.,TRBV5-4,.,CASSWGTDSSYEQYF,TGTGCCAGCAGCTGGGGGACGGACAGCTCCTACGAGCAGTACTTC
TRBJ1-2,.,TRBV11-2,.,CASSLVNYGYTF,TGTGCCAGCAGCTTAGTGAACTATGGCTACACCTTC
TRBJ1-5,.,TRBV12-3/TRBV12-4,.,CASSDRSNQPQHF,TGTGCCAGCAGCGACAGAAGCAATCAGCCCCAGCATTTT
TRBJ1-5,.,TRBV15,TRBD1,CATSRNPGQGYQPQHF,TGTGCCACCAGCAGGAACCCGGGACAGGGGTATCAGCCCCAGCATTTT
TRBJ1-4,.,TRBV7-9,.,CASSSNGEKLFF,TGTGCCAGCAGCTCGAATGGAGAAAAACTGTTTTTT
TRBJ1-2,.,TRBV10-3,TRBD1,CAISESGDRLYGYTF,TGTGCCATCAGTGAGTCGGGGGACAGGCTATATGGCTACACCTTC
TRBJ1-1,.,TRBV30,TRBD1,CAWSTGGSDTEAFF,TGTGCCTGGAGTACAGGGGGATCGGACACTGAAGCTTTCTTT
TRBJ1-5,.,TRBV7-6,.,CASSLSGGKDQPQHF,TGTGCCAGCAGCTTATCGGGGGGCAAGGATCAGCCCCAGCATTTT
TRBJ2-7,.,TRBV12-5,.,CASGPSGTHLREQYF,TGTGCTAGTGGCCCCTCCGGGACACATCTACGGGAGCAGTACTTC
TRBJ1-6,once,TRBV7-2,TRBD1,CASRTAGTGRFDSPLHF,TGTGCCAGCAGGACTGCCGGGACAGGGCGTTTTGATTCACCCCTCCACTTT
TRBJ1-3,once,TRBV5-6,.,CASSFWTVGNTIYF,TGTGCCAGCAGCTTCTGGACAGTTGGAAACACCATATATTTT
TRBJ2-1,.,TRBV9,.,CASSVGRAGWNEQFF,TGTGCCAGCAGCGTAGGCAGGGCGGGATGGAATGAGCAGTTCTTC
TRBJ1-1,.,TRBV2,.,CASREGGRTNTEAFF,TGTGCCAGCAGAGAAGGGGGTAGGACGAACACTGAAGCTTTCTTT
TRBJ1-2,.,TRBV6-5,.,CASSSPGNYGYTF,TGTGCCAGCAGTTCACCCGGGAACTATGGCTACACCTTC
TRBJ1-1,.,TRBV29-1,TRBD1,CSGKQGASGEAFF,TGCAGCGGCAAACAGGGGGCGTCAGGTGAAGCTTTCTTT
TRBJ1-5,.,TRBV11-2,.,CASSPGTKERQPQHF,TGTGCCAGCAGCCCCGGGACGAAAGAGAGGCAGCCCCAGCATTTT
TRBJ1-5,few,TRBV2,.,CASGGLGNQPQHF,TGTGCCAGCGGCGGGCTGGGCAATCAGCCCCAGCATTTT
TRBJ2-7,once,TRBV6-5,.,CASGGRPYEQYF,TGTGCCTCGGGCGGCAGACCCTACGAGCAGTACTTC
TRBJ1-2,.,TRBV6-5,.,CASSYPQGGFYGYTF,TGTGCCAGCAGTTACCCCCAAGGAGGATTCTATGGCTACACCTTC
TRBJ1-4,.,TRBV28,.,CASSLGGVVEKLFF,TGTGCCAGCAGTTTGGGAGGGGTTGTTGAAAAACTGTTTTTT
TRBJ2-1,.,TRBV7-9,.,CASSSPTSRSSYNEQFF,TGTGCCAGCAGCTCCCCCACTAGCCGGAGCTCCTACAATGAGCAGTTCTTC
TRBJ2-2,.,TRBV5-1,.,CASSLAGSGTGELFF,TGCGCCAGCAGCTTGGCCGGGTCAGGAACCGGGGAGCTGTTTTTT
TRBJ1-2,few,TRBV19,TRBD1,CASSLSTGGYGYTF,TGTGCCAGTAGTCTCTCGACAGGGGGCTATGGCTACACCTTC
TRBJ1-2,.,TRBV29-1,.,CSVDWDSKGYGYTF,TGCAGCGTTGACTGGGACTCTAAAGGCTATGGCTACACCTTC
TRBJ1-6,few,TRBV7-8,.,CASSLERGWGNSPLHF,TGTGCCAGCAGCTTAGAAAGAGGATGGGGTAATTCACCCCTCCACTTT
TRBJ2-7,.,TRBV4-1,TRBD1,CASSGRTGGSYEQYF,TGCGCCAGCAGCGGCCGGACAGGGGGTTCCTACGAGCAGTACTTC
TRBJ2-7,few,TRBV6-1,.,CASSELMGGHEQYF,TGTGCCAGCAGTGAACTGATGGGGGGTCACGAGCAGTACTTC
TRBJ1-2,.,TRBV5-4,.,CASSFGHGLPGYGYTF,TGTGCCAGCAGCTTCGGACATGGGCTCCCTGGCTATGGCTACACCTTC
TRBJ2-5,.,TRBV5-4,TRBD2,CASSSWTSGGKTQYF,TGTGCCAGCAGCTCCTGGACTAGCGGGGGGAAGACCCAGTACTTC
TRBJ1-2,few,TRBV5-4,.,CASKIRGYGYTF,TGTGCCAGCAAAATCAGGGGCTATGGCTACACCTTC
TRBJ2-1,.,TRBV9,.,CASSRGDPYNEQFF,TGTGCCAGCAGCCGAGGGGACCCGTACAATGAGCAGTTCTTC
TRBJ1-1,.,TRBV19,.,CASTPLGGGFTEAFF,TGTGCCAGTACCCCCCTGGGGGGAGGGTTCACTGAAGCTTTCTTT
TRBJ2-7,.,TRBV3-1/TRBV3-2,TRBD1,CASSLLGTGYEQYF,TGTGCCAGCAGCCTTCTCGGGACAGGCTACGAGCAGTACTTC
TRBJ2-7,.,TRBV6-5,TRBD1,CASSSTGGNYEQYF,TGTGCCAGCAGTTCGACAGGGGGAAACTACGAGCAGTACTTC
TRBJ2-5,.,TRBV12-3/TRBV12-4,.,CATRRGTQETQYF,TGTGCCACCCGGCGGGGAACCCAAGAGACCCAGTACTTC
TRBJ1-1,.,TRBV3-1/TRBV3-2,.,CASSQWLNTEAFF,TGTGCCAGCAGCCAATGGTTGAACACTGAAGCTTTCTTT
TRBJ1-1,once,TRBV2,.,CASKAGAGTEAFF,TGTGCCAGCAAGGCAGGGGCGGGCACTGAAGCTTTCTTT
TRBJ1-2,.,TRBV9,TRBD1,CASSLRDSFYGYTF,TGTGCCAGCAGCCTTAGGGACAGCTTCTATGGCTACACCTTC
TRBJ1-2,.,TRBV15,TRBD1,CATSRGQGNYGYTF,TGTGCCACCAGCAGAGGACAGGGGAACTATGGCTACACCTTC
TRBJ1-2,.,TRBV5-1,.,CASSLSGQGEYGYTF,TGCGCCAGCAGCTTGAGTGGGCAGGGAGAGTATGGCTACACCTTC
TRBJ2-5,.,TRBV7-2,.,CASSLGRGRVQYF,TGTGCCAGCAGCTTAGGCAGGGGGAGGGTCCAGTACTTC
TRBJ2-6,.,TRBV6-6,.,CASRSVYGANVLTF,TGTGCCAGCAGGAGTGTTTATGGGGCCAACGTCCTGACTTTC
TRBJ1-4,.,TRBV10-3,TRBD1,CAISVAGGDEKLFF,TGTGCCATCAGTGTGGCAGGGGGCGACGAAAAACTGTTTTTT
TRBJ1-2,once,TRBV6-5,.,CASKGTNYGYTF,TGTGCCAGCAAGGGGACTAACTATGGCTACACCTTC
TRBJ1-6,.,TRBV10-2,.,CASTDPGGNSPLHF,TGCGCCAGCACCGACCCAGGAGGGAATTCACCCCTCCACTTT
TRBJ1-2,.,TRBV2,.,CASSMGGSSHGYTF,TGTGCCAGCAGCATGGGGGGTTCGTCCCATGGCTACACCTTC
TRBJ1-1,.,TRBV15,.,CATSRGGGTPNTEAFF,TGTGCCACCAGCAGAGGAGGGGGGACACCGAACACTGAAGCTTTCTTT
TRBJ1-1,.,TRBV6-5,TRBD1,CASRPGQVLSGAFF,TGTGCCAGCAGGCCGGGACAGGTATTGTCGGGGGCTTTCTTT